These 6 T cell receptor beta chains were all obtained from the same sample, sequenced in a study of beta chain features in type 1 diabetes. No antigens are known for them. Expressed TCRB transcripts got sequenced, as all isolated RNA was reverse transcribed. Clones were read by immunoSEQ multiplex PCR, and TCRdb kept only the in-frame ones, dropping some. The sample consists of about 400,000 clones, 10% to 15% of them appearing once. Overall study results and limits: Significant though moderate, a shortening of TCRB CDR3s appeared in all four CD4+ subsets of Type 1 diabetes patients.

Sequenced sample: naive CD4+ T cells from blood. The receptor set was obtained from a woman aged 18 to 35 with type 1 diabetes.

This clone has just a few counts. V gene TRBV28 combines with J gene TRBJ1-2, with no clear D. The CDR3 totals 13 residues. V was shortened by 6 bases and J by 1 base, with 9 bases between the two germline ends. CDR1 MDHEN and CDR2 SYDVKM come from the germline V gene. The CDR3 region has the DNA TGTGCCAGCAGAACAAATGTTAACTATGGCTACACCTTC. It encodes CASRTNVNYGYTF.

The V gene is TRBV25-1, the J gene TRBJ1-1; D may be TRBD1 (5 bases). There are 14 residues in the CDR3. The germline V gene has CDR1 MGHDK and CDR2 SYGVNS. Trimming removed 6 bases at V and 0 bases at J, with 11 bases between. The CDR3 loop reads CASRLDSLNTEAFF. CDR3 nucleotides: TGTGCCAGCAGGCTCGACAGCTTGAACACTGAAGCTTTCTTT. The variable domain in full, with the rest retrieved from reference TRBV25-1 and TRBJ1-1, is EADIYQTPRYLVIGTGKKITLECSQTMGHDKMYWYQQDPGMELHLIHYSYGVNSTEKGDLSSESTVSRIRTEHFPLTLESARPSHTSQYLCASRLDSLNTEAFFGQGTRLTVV.

As DNA, the CDR3 is TGTGCCTGGAGAATATTAGGGGCCACAGATACGCAGTATTTT. It specifies CAWRILGATDTQYF. The J gene is TRBJ2-3, the V gene TRBV30; possibly TRBD1 for D (5 bases). This CDR3 spans 14 amino acids. Trimming stripped 3 bases from V and 2 bases from J, with 12 bases between. From germline, CDR1 is GTSNPN and CDR2 SVGIG (reference sequence).

This clone was counted only a few times. CDR3 DNA sequence: TGCGCCAGCAGCGCACGTCCCGCTCCGGGACAGGGCCTCGGATACGAGCAGTACTTC. This gives the protein CASSARPAPGQGLGYEQYF. This rearrangement joins TRBV4-3 to TRBJ2-7, with TRBD1 matching over 9 bases. V dropped 5 bases and J dropped 4; count of bases not matched to a gene: 21. The germline gives CDR1 LGHNA, CDR2 YSLEER. The CDR3 contains 19 residues.

This clone occurred a few times. The chain uses TRBV29-1 and TRBJ2-2; D is perhaps TRBD2 (5 bases). With 6 bases removed from V and 0 bases from J, the gap between germline ends came to 11 bases. This CDR3 comprises 14 residues. Germline V gives CDR1 SQVTM, CDR2 ANQGSEA. The CDR3, as DNA: TGCAGCGTGGCCCGGCGGGCGAACACCGGGGAGCTGTTTTTT. Residues: CSVARRANTGELFF.

This clone appeared a few times. The chain links TRBV7-9 to TRBJ2-3; D possibly corresponds to TRBD1 (7 bases). This CDR3 region has 15 residues. V was pared by 5 bases and J by 6 bases, with 18 bases between. Looked up from germline, CDR1 is SEHNR and CDR2 is FQNEAQ (reference sequence). The CDR3 is CASSPGAGGLDTQYF. In DNA, the CDR3 is TGTGCCAGCAGCCCGGGAGCAGGGGGACTGGATACGCAGTATTTT. Full variable domain (remainder filled in from reference TRBV7-9 and TRBJ2-3): DTGVSQNPRHKITKRGQNVTFRCDPISEHNRLYWYRQTLGQGPEFLTYFQNEAQLEKSRLLSDRFSAERPKGSFSTLEIQRTEQGDSAMYLCASSPGAGGLDTQYFGPGTRLTVL.